This T cell receptor beta chain was captured by sequencing in a study of blood T cell repertoires in COVID-19. Study-level information: Some COVID-19 samples were acute and others convalescent; all came from the United States, Italy and Spain. Sample material is recorded as cDNA or gDNA derived from T cells, B-cell-depleted T cells, or PBMCs.

This clone has just one count. Everyone who took part was roughly 18 to 89 years old, and they came from roughly 25 US areas. Germline-derived CDR1 and CDR2 are MDHEN and SYDVKM. CDR3 length: 13 residues. Trimming cost V 6 bases and J 5 bases, with 13 bases left between them. Sequenced by immunoSEQ multiplex PCR; TCRdb stores in-frame clones only, minus some. The sample carries around 470,000 clones, roughly 87% recorded once. This clonotype originated in a man between 18 and 29 years old who had recovered from COVID-19. This chain connects TRBV28 to TRBJ2-5; tentatively, D is TRBD1 (6 bases). The source material was PBMCs or T cells enriched from blood (not recorded which). CDR3 amino acids: CASSSGTPETQYF. CDR3 DNA sequence: TGTGCCAGCAGCTCCGGGACACCGGAGACCCAGTACTTC.